Given below is one TCR beta chain in context. Its antigen is not identified. CDR3 size: 13 residues. V gave up 6 bases and J gave up 7 bases, with 15 bases separating them. Germline CDR1 and CDR2: MNHEY and SVGAGI. This sample is drawn from a study of beta chain features in type 1 diabetes. Turning to the study itself: Patients and healthy donors were similar in age, gender and cell yields. Study-wide results and caveats: In all four CD4+ subsets, TCRB CDR3 length was significantly, moderately reduced in type 1 diabetes.

Expressed TCRB transcripts got sequenced, as all isolated RNA was reverse transcribed. There were approximately 3.7 million reads on average in the naive, central memory and regulatory T cell samples. Assay: immunoSEQ multiplex PCR; the TCRdb copy retains only in-frame clones and omits some. The sample includes roughly 330,000 clones, 11% of them seen just once. The chain has TRBV6-5 and TRBJ1-1; D not certain. The source of this sequence is a woman in her 30s in good health. The material sequenced was naive CD4+ T cells from blood. The CDR3 sequence is CASRAPGSGEAFF. The CDR3 nucleotides are TGTGCCAGCAGGGCCCCAGGAAGCGGTGAAGCTTTCTTT.